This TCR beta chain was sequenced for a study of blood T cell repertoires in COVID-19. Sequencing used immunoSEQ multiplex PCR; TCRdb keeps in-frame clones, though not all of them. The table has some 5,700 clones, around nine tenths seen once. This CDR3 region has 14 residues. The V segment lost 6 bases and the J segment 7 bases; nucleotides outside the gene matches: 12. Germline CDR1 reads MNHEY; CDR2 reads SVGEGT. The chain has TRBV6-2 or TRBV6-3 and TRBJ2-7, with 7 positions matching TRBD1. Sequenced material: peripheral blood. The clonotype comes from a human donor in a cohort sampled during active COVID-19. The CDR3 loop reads CASSDRAGGSEQYF. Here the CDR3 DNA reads TGTGCCAGCAGCGACCGGGCAGGGGGAAGTGAGCAGTACTTC.